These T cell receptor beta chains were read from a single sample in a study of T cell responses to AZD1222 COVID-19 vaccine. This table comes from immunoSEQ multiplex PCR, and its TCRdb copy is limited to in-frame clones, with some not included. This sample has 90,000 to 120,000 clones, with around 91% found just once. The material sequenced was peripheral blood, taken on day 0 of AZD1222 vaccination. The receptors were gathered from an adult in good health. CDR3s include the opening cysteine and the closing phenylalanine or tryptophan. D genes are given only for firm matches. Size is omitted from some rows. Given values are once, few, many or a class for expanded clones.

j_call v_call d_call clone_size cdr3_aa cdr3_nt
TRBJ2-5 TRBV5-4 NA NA CASSLTGGETQYF TGTGCCAGCAGCTTAACAGGAGGAGAGACCCAGTACTTC
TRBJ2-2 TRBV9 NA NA CASSRNTGELFF TGTGCCAGCAGTCGGAACACCGGGGAGCTGTTTTTT
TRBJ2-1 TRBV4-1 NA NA CASSHNSPPRVQFF TGCGCCAGCAGCCACAATTCCCCTCCTAGGGTACAGTTCTTC
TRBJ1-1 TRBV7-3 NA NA CARARRYTEAFF TGTGCCAGAGCACGGAGGTACACTGAAGCTTTCTTT
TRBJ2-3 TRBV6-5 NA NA CASSPRQEGTQYF TGTGCCAGCAGTCCACGACAGGAGGGGACGCAGTATTTT
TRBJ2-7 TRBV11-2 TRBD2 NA CASSLDGRTYEQYF TGTGCCAGCAGCTTAGACGGGAGGACCTACGAGCAGTACTTC
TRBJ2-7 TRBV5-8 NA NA CASSLRGSYEQYF TGTGCCAGCAGCTTGCGGGGGAGCTACGAGCAGTACTTC
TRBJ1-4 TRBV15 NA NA CATSRADRRDEKLFF TGTGCCACCAGCAGAGCAGATAGAAGGGATGAAAAACTGTTTTTT
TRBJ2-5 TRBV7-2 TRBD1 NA CASSSPTGGETQYF TGTGCCAGCAGCTCCCCTACAGGGGGAGAGACCCAGTACTTC
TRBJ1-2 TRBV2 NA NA CASSDIPAGYGYTF TGTGCCAGCAGTGACATCCCGGCGGGCTATGGCTACACCTTC
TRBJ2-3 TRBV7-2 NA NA CASSLALASTDTQYF TGTGCCAGCAGCTTAGCCCTAGCTAGCACAGATACGCAGTATTTT
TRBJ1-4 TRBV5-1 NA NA CASSLGGRVLEKLFF TGCGCCAGCAGCTTGGGCGGACGAGTTTTGGAAAAACTGTTTTTT
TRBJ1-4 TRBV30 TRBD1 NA CAWRQGAHEKLFF TGTGCCTGGAGACAGGGGGCACATGAAAAACTGTTTTTT
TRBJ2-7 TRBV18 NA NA CASSLGSGDYEQYF TGTGCCAGCTCACTCGGGTCAGGGGACTACGAGCAGTACTTC
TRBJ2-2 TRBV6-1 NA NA CASSEVRDTGELFF TGTGCCAGCAGTGAAGTGAGGGATACCGGGGAGCTGTTTTTT
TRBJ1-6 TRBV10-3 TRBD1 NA CAISASPGQRGSPLHF TGTGCCATCAGTGCGTCCCCGGGACAGAGAGGTTCACCCCTCCACTTT
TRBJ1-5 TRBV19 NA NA CASRGAGQPQHF TGTGCCAGTAGGGGCGCGGGTCAGCCCCAGCATTTT
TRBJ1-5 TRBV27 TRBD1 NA CASSPLGGGPNQPQHF TGTGCCAGCAGCCCCCTGGGAGGGGGCCCTAATCAGCCCCAGCATTTT
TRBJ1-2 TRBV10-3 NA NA CAISDTDAHGYTF TGTGCCATCAGTGACACGGATGCCCATGGCTACACCTTC
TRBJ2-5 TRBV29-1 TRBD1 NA CSLGTGPQETQYF TGCAGCTTAGGGACAGGGCCCCAAGAGACCCAGTACTTC
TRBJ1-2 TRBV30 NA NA CAWSYRGLGGDGYTF TGTGCCTGGAGTTATAGAGGGCTCGGTGGTGATGGCTACACCTTC
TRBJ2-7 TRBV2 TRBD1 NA CASRQGARSYEQYF TGTGCCAGCAGACAGGGGGCCCGCTCCTACGAGCAGTACTTC
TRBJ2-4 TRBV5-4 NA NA CASSVEDGKNIQYF TGTGCCAGCAGCGTCGAGGACGGGAAAAACATTCAGTACTTC
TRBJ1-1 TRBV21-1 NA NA CASSEEDRGSTEAFF TGTGCCAGCAGCGAGGAGGACAGGGGGAGTACTGAAGCTTTCTTT
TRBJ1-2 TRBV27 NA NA CASSLSQDRYYGYTF TGTGCCAGCAGTTTGTCCCAAGACAGGTACTATGGCTACACCTTC
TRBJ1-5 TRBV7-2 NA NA CASSLSGGAGNQPQHF TGTGCCAGCAGCTTATCTGGGGGGGCCGGCAATCAGCCCCAGCATTTT
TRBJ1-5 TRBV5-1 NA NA CASSLGGVSNQPQHF TGCGCCAGCAGCTTGGGAGGGGTTAGCAATCAGCCCCAGCATTTT
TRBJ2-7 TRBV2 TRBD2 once CASSEARAGGIYEQYF TGTGCCAGCAGTGAAGCGCGGGCGGGGGGGATCTACGAGCAGTACTTC
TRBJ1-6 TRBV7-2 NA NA CASRRQESSYNSPLHF TGTGCCAGCAGAAGACAGGAGAGCTCCTATAATTCACCCCTCCACTTT
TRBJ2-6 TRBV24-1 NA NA CATSPAGSGANVLTF TGTGCCACCAGTCCCGCAGGGTCTGGGGCCAACGTCCTGACTTTC
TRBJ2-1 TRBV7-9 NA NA CASNTFGDEQFF TGTGCCAGCAACACCTTTGGCGATGAGCAGTTCTTC
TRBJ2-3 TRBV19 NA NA CASMELGADTQYF TGTGCCAGTATGGAGCTGGGGGCGGATACGCAGTATTTT
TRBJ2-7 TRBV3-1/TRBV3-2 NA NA CASRAMGSYEQYF TGTGCCAGCAGAGCCATGGGATCCTACGAGCAGTACTTC
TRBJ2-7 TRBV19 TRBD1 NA CASRPGQKYEQYF TGTGCCAGTAGACCGGGACAGAAATACGAGCAGTACTTC
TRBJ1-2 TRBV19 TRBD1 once CASSIPGGLGGYTF TGTGCCAGTAGTATACCAGGGGGCCTCGGCGGCTACACCTTC
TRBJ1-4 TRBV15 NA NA CATSRARASGGKLFF TGTGCCACCAGCAGAGCCAGGGCGAGTGGAGGAAAACTGTTTTTT
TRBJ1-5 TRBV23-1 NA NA CADSPFVGEAAYDSNQPQHF TGCGCGGACAGCCCCTTCGTGGGGGAGGCCGCGTACGATAGCAATCAGCCCCAGCATTTT
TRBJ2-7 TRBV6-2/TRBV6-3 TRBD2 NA CASSYSTSGGYEQYF TGTGCCAGCAGTTACTCGACTAGCGGGGGGTACGAGCAGTACTTC
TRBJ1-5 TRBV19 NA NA CASVSEGPQHF TGTGCCAGCGTATCAGAGGGGCCCCAGCATTTT
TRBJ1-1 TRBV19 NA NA CASRPRQIMNTEAFF TGTGCCAGTAGACCCAGACAGATAATGAACACTGAAGCTTTCTTT
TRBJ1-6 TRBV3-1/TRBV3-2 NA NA CASSQVDLGSPLHF TGTGCCAGCAGCCAAGTTGATTTGGGTTCACCCCTCCACTTT
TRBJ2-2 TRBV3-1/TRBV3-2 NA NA CASSQISGSGELFF TGTGCCAGCAGCCAAATTTCGGGATCCGGGGAGCTGTTTTTT
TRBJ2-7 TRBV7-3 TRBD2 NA CAKLAESYEQYF TGTGCCAAGCTAGCGGAGTCCTACGAGCAGTACTTC
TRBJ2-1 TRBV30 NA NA CAWSTLVPSYNEQFF TGTGCCTGGAGTACCTTGGTACCCTCCTACAATGAGCAGTTCTTC